This paragraph covers one T cell receptor (beta chain) sequence. The source of the sample is a study of blood T cell repertoires in COVID-19. There are 14 residues in the CDR3. V gave up 7 bases and J gave up 4 bases; unmatched junction bases: 7. Per germline, CDR1 SGHNT and CDR2 YYREEE (reference sequence). The repertoire was sequenced with immunoSEQ multiplex PCR; TCRdb's copy has only in-frame clones and lacks some. This sample has around 200,000 clones, with less than 80% found just once. Sequenced material: peripheral blood. This TCR came from a woman between 45 and 65 years old with acute or convalescent COVID-19. V and J are TRBV5-4 and TRBJ2-7, with 11 bases matching TRBD1. The CDR3 reads CASRRTGGSYEQYF. The CDR3 DNA follows: TGTGCCAGCCGCCGGACAGGGGGCTCGTACGAGCAGTACTTC.